This T cell receptor beta chain was identified in a study of cytomegalovirus exposure and HLA in healthy donors. PCR used 60 Vbeta primers and 13 Jbeta primers. Per the original methods: There were about 86 million unique TCR beta chains by a later count, and approximately 10 million of them were shared. Assay: immunoSEQ multiplex PCR; the TCRdb copy retains only in-frame clones and omits some. That table gives V, J and clone size, and the DNA gave D and trimming. This table holds 200,000 to 250,000 clones, roughly 80% found once. CDR3 length: 16 residues. Germline assignment: CDR1 MNHNS and CDR2 SASEGT. Trimming took off 3 bases at V and 4 bases at J, with 19 bases between the two ends. Study-wide findings and caveats: Later on, analysis showed that most CMV-associated TCR beta chains appeared to be HLA-restricted. The authors judged a highly shared variant cluster likely a sequencing artifact.

On this clone: Its antigen is unidentified.

This TCR was sampled from a man younger than 40 in good health and CMV-seronegative. This chain joins TRBV6-1 and TRBJ2-7; possible D gene TRBD2, 7 bases. What was sequenced was PBMCs. The CDR3 bases are TGTGCCAGCAGTGACCACGCTGGGGGGGGGCTTTACGAGCAGTACTTC. Its translation is CASSDHAGGGLYEQYF.